The 7 T cell receptor beta chains given below trace back to one sample, sequenced in a study of blood T cells in healthy people across ages (dated by TCRdb to between 2015 and 2017). Receptor libraries were prepared by 5' RACE. Sequenced on an Illumina HiSeq 2500. A second PCR of about 6 to 12 cycles was performed with a sample-barcoded 5' primer and a J-beta primer mix. TCRdb took the public reads, trimmed them with fastp at Q25, ran MiXCR for clone calling and kept in-frame beta chains. One record per CDR3 amino acid sequence lists the most common genes and DNA. Recorded for this sample are about 650,000 distinct CDR3 sequences; over 40% of them occurred a single time. Together, the top ten hold about 13% of the sample. Source material: blood. Receptor source: a woman older than 75 in good health.

The V and J genes are TRBV27 and TRBJ2-1; D might be TRBD2 (5 bases). Germline values: CDR1 MNHEY, CDR2 SMNVEV (reference sequence). Trimming stripped 3 bases from V and 5 bases from J, with 14 bases between. The CDR3 extends over 15 amino acids. CDR3 loop: CASSFRGLVDNEQFF. The CDR3 bases are TGTGCCAGCAGTTTCAGAGGACTGGTAGACAATGAGCAGTTCTTC.

This clonotype was counted only a few times. The rearrangement uses TRBV5-1 and TRBJ2-7, with 15 positions matching TRBD2. Germline V gene lookup returns CDR1 SGHRS and CDR2 YFSETQ. CDR3 length: 17 amino acids. V was pared by 0 bases and J by 3 bases, with 4 bases of the junction left unmatched. In DNA form, the CDR3 reads TGCGCCAGCAGCTTGGTGGGACTAGCGGGGGGATTCTACGAGCAGTACTTC. Encoded protein: CASSLVGLAGGFYEQYF. The full variable domain, its missing parts supplied by reference TRBV5-1 and TRBJ2-7, is KAGVTQTPRYLIKTRGQQVTLSCSPISGHRSVSWYQQTPGQGLQFLFEYFSETQRNKGNFPGRFSGRQFSNSRSEMNVSTLELGDSALYLCASSLVGLAGGFYEQYFGPGTRLTVT.

The sample holds many counts of this clonotype. The V call is TRBV5-1, the J call TRBJ2-4, with TRBD2 identical over 15 bases. Germline CDR1 and CDR2: SGHRS and YFSETQ. V gave up 4 bases and J gave up 6 bases; unmatched junction bases: 5. There are 16 residues in the CDR3. CDR3 in DNA: TGCGCCAGCAGCCCCGGACTAGCGGGAGGGGCAAACATTCAGTACTTC. Protein product: CASSPGLAGGANIQYF.

The chain joins TRBV5-1 to TRBJ2-1, with D possibly TRBD1 on 6 matching bases. This CDR3 is built from 13 residues. The germline V gene encodes CDR1 SGHRS and CDR2 YFSETQ. V was trimmed by 9 bases and J by 5 bases, leaving 15 bases between them. CDR3 amino acids: CATQGQPNNEQFF. CDR3 bases: TGCGCCACCCAAGGACAGCCTAACAATGAGCAGTTCTTC.

The chain employs TRBV4-2 and TRBJ2-4; D is unresolved. The J call is doubtful: the DNA matches TRBJ2-7 better. CDR1 and CDR2 (germline): LGHNA, YNFKEQ. The CDR3 runs to 15 residues. CDR3 DNA: TGTGCCAGCAGCTTAGGCACCTCCACCGCTTACGAGCAGTACTTC. This translates into CASSLGTSTAYEQYF.

A note on this clonotype: A much larger clone differs by one base, so this may be a read error. The chain recombines TRBV7-2 with TRBJ2-3, with D tentatively TRBD2 (5 bases). The V end was cut by 2 bases, the J end by 9 bases, with 18 bases between. The CDR3 extends over 15 amino acids. Per the germline V gene, CDR1 is SGHTA and CDR2 is FQGNSA. The CDR3 sequence: CASSLYPRPGETQYF. In DNA form, the CDR3 reads TGTGCCAGCAGCTTATACCCCCGCCCTGGGGAGACGCAGTATTTT.

This clonotype was seen a few times. The chain combines TRBV12-3 or TRBV12-4 with TRBJ2-7; D call uncertain. The CDR3 loop spans 14 amino acids. V was clipped by 4 bases and J by 6 bases, with 16 bases between them. CDR3 in amino acids: CASSSTFTWGEQYF. CDR3 sequence (DNA): TGTGCCAGCAGTTCAACCTTCACCTGGGGCGAGCAGTACTTC.